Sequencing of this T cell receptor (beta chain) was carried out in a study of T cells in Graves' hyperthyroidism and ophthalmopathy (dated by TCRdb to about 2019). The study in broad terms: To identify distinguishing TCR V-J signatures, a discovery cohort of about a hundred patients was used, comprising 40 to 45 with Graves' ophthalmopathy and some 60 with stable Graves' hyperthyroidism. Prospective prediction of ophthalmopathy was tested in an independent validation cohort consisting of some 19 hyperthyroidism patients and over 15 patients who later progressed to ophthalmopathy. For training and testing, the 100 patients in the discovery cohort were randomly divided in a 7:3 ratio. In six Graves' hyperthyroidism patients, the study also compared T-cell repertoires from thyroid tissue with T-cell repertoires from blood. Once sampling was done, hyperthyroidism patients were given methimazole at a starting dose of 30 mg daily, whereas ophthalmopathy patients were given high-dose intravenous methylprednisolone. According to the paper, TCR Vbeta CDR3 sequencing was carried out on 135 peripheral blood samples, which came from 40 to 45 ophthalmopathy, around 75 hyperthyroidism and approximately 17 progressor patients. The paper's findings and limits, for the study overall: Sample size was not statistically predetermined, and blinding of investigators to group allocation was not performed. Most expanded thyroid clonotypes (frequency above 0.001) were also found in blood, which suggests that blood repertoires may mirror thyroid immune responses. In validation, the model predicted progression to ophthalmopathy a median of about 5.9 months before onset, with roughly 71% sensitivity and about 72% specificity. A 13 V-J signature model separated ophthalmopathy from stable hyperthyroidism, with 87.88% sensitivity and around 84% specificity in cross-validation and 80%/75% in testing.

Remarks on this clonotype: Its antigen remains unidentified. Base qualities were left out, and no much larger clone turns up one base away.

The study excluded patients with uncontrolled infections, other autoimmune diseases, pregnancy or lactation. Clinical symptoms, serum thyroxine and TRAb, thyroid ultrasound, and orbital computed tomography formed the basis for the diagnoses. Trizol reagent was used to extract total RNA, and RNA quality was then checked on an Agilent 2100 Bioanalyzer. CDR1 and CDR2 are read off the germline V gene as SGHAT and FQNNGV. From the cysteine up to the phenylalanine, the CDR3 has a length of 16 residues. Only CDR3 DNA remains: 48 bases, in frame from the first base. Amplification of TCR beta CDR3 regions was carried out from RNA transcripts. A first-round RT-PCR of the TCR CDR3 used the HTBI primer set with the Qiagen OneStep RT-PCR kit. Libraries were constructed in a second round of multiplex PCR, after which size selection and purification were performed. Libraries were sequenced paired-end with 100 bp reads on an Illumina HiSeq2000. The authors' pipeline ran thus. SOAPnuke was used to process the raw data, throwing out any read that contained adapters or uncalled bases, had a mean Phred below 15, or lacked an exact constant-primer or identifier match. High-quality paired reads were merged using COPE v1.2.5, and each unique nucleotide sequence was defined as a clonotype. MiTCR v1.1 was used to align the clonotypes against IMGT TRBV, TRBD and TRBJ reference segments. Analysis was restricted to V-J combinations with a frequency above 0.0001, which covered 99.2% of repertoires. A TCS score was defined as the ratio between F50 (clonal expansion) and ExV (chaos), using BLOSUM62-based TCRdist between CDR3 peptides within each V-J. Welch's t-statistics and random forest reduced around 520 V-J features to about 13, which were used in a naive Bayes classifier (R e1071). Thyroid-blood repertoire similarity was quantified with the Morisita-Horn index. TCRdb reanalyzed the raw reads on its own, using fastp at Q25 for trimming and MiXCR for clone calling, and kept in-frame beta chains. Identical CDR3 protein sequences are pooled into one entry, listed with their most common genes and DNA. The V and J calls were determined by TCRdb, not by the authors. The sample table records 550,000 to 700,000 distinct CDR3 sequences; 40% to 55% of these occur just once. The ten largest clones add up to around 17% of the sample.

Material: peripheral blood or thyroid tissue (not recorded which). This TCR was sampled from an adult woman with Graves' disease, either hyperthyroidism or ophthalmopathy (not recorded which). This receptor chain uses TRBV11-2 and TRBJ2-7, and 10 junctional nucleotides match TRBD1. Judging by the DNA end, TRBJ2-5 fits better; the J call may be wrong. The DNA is TGTGCCAGCAGCCTAGGTGGGACAGGGGTTCGAGAGACCCAGTACTTC. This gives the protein CASSLGGTGVRETQYF.